The present T cell receptor (beta chain) was sequenced within a study of cytomegalovirus exposure and HLA in healthy donors. Study-level background: HLA-typed donors contributed some 83 million unique TCRs, which were held in an early data release.

The PCR had 60 Vbeta and 13 Jbeta primers. Only in-frame clones appear in the TCRdb table, and some are missing; sequencing was by immunoSEQ multiplex PCR. The table records about 130,000 clones, less than 85% of them present only once. General study results and limits: As a later analysis showed, a missense DCLRE1C variant was linked to trimming of TCR beta V- and J-genes.

Healthy people donating bone marrow made up the donors. Sampled while nominally healthy, donors likely had unrecorded immune exposures. This clone was counted only a few times. Its antigen is currently unknown. CDR3 length equals 15 residues. J lost 0 bases, V lost 6 bases, and 2 bases had no gene match. The V gene's germline CDR1 is MNHEY and CDR2 SMNVEV (reference sequence). This clonotype was sampled from a man aged 18 to 30 in good health and CMV-seropositive. The sequenced material came from PBMCs. The gene calls are TRBV27 and TRBJ1-6; 7 bases agree with TRBD1. DNA for the CDR3: TGTGCCAGCAGGGACAGGAGCTCCTATAATTCACCCCTCCACTTT. Translating it yields CASRDRSSYNSPLHF.